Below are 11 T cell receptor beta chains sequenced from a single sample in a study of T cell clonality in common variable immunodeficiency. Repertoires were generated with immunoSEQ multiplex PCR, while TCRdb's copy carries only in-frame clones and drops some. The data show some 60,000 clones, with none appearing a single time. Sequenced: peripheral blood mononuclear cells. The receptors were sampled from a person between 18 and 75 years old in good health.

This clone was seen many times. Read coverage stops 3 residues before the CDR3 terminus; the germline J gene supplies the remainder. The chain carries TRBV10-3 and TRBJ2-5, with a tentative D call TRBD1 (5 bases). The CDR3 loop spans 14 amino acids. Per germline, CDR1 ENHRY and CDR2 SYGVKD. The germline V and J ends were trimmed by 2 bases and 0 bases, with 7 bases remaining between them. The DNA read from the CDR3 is TGTGCCATCAGTGAGCAGGGCCACCAAGAGACC. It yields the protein CAISEQGHQET. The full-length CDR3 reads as CAISEQGHQETQYF.

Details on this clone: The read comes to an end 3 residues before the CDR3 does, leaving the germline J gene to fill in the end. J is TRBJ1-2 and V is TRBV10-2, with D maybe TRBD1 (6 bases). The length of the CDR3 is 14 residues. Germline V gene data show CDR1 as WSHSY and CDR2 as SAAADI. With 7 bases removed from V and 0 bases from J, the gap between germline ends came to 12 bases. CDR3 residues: CASKEQGSNYGYTF. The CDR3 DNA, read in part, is TGCGCCAGCAAAGAACAGGGTTCTAACTATGGC.

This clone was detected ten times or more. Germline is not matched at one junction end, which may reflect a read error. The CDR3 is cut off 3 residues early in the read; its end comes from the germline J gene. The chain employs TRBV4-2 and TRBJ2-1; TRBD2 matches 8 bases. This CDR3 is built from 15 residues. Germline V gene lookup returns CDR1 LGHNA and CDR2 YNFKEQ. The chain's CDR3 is CASRKAGDSYNEQFF. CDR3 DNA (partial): TGCGCCAGCAGGAAAGCGGGAGACTCCTACAATGAG.

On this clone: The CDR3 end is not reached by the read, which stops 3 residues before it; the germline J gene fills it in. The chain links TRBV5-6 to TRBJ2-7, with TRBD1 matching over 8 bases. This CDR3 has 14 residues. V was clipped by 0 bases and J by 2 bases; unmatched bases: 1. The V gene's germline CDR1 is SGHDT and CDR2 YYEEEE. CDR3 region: CASSLGTGTYEQYF. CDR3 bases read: TGTGCCAGCAGCTTGGGGACAGGGACCTACGAG.

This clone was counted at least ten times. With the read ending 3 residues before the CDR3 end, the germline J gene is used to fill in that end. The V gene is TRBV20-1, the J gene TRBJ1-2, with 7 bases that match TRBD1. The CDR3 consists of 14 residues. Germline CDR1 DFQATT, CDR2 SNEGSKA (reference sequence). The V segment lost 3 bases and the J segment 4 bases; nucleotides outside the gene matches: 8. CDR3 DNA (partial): TGCAGTGCTAGCCGGGACAGCGGAGTCTATGGC. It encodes CSASRDSGVYG. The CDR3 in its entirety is CSASRDSGVYGYTF.

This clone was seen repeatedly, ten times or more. The CDR3 sequence is CSARIAGGSSYEQYF. The DNA read from the CDR3 is TGCAGCGCGCGTATAGCGGGAGGCAGCTCCTACGAG. The chain recombines TRBV29-1 with TRBJ2-7, with 10 positions matching TRBD2. Coverage ceases 3 residues before the CDR3 finishes, and the germline J gene fills in the end. The ends lost 7 bases at V and 0 bases at J; junction bases unmatched: 9. Germline CDR1 SQVTM, CDR2 ANQGSEA. This CDR3 has 15 residues.

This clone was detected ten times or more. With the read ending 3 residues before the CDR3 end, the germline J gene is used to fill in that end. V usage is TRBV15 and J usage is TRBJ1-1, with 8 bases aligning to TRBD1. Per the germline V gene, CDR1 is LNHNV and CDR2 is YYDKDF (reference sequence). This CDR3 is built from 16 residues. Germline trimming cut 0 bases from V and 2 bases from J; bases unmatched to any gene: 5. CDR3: CATSRDPGTGNTEAFF. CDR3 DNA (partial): TGTGCCACCAGCAGAGATCCCGGGACAGGAAACACTGAA.

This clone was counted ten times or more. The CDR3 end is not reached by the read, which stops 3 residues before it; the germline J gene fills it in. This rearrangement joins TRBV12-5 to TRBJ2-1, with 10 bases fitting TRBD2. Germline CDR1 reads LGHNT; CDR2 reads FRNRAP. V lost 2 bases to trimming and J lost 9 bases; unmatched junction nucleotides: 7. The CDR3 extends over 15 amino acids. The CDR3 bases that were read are TGTGCTAGTGGTTTGCCATCTAGCGGGAGTCTTGAG. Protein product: CASGLPSSGSLE. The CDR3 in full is CASGLPSSGSLEQFF.

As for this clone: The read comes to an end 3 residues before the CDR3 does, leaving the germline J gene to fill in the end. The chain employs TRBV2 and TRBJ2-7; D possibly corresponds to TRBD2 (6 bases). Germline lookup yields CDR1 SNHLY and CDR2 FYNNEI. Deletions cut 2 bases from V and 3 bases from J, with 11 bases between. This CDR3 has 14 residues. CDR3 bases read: TGTGCCAGCAGTGAAAGGGGAGGTGTCTACGAG. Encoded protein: CASSERGGVYE. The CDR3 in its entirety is CASSERGGVYEQYF.

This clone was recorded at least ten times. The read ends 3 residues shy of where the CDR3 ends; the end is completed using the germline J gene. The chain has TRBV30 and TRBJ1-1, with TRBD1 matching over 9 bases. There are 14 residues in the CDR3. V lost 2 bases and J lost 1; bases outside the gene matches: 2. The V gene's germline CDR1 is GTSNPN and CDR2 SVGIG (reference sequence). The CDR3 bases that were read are TGTGCCTGGAGTCAGGGACAGGGGAACACTGAA. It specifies CAWSQGQGNTE. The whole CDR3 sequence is CAWSQGQGNTEAFF.

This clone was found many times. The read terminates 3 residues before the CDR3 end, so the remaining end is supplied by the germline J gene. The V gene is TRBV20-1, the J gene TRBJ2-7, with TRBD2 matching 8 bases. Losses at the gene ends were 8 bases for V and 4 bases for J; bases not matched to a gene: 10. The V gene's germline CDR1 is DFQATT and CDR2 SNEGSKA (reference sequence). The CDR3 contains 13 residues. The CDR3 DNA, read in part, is TGCAGTTTGGAGCGGGAGAGCGCTTACGAG. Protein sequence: CSLERESAYE. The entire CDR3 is CSLERESAYEQYF.